This entry features one TCR beta chain sequence. Its antigen is not known. These data come from a study of shared clonotypes between healthy human individuals. Trimming stripped 2 bases from V and 3 bases from J, with 8 bases between. The CDR3 has 13 amino acids. CDR1 SGHRS and CDR2 YFSETQ come from the germline V gene. The repertoire was sequenced with immunoSEQ multiplex PCR; TCRdb's copy has only in-frame clones and lacks some. The data show more than 1.2 million clones, with approximately 98.5% seen just once and approximately 0.4% held by the top ten. Study outcomes and limitations: Among donors, sharing of clonotypes was expected to be affected by sequencing depth.

The sequencing sample was made of naive CD4+ T cells sorted from blood. Subset here: CD45RA+ positively selected. The chain uses TRBV5-1 and TRBJ2-5; D uncertain. The receptor's source is a man aged 30 to 45 in good health. CDR3 bases: TGCGCCAGCAGCTTAGGCTTGGAAGAGACCCAGTACTTC. Translated, it gives CASSLGLEETQYF.